The next 21 T cell receptor beta chains were all read from a single sample in a study of identical twins (TCRdb year 2016). Library preparation was by 5' RACE. Instrument used: Illumina HiSeq 2000. TCRdb reanalyzed the raw reads on its own, using fastp at Q25 for trimming and MiXCR for clone calling, and kept in-frame beta chains. Each entry merges the rows of one CDR3 protein and shows their most common DNA and genes. This sample comprises just under 650,000 distinct CDR3 sequences, about 7% of them detected only once. The biggest ten clones account for 1.5% to 2% of the sample. These records were also assigned to another study, of yellow fever vaccine responses in identical twins.

The sequencing sample was made of PBMCs. The receptors shown here come from a woman aged 18-29 years in good health.

The table lists this clonotype with a few counts. This chain links TRBV4-1 with TRBJ2-2; 10 nucleotides agree with TRBD2. The J segment lost 4 bases and the V segment lost 4 bases, leaving 12 bases of the junction unmatched. Per germline, CDR1 MGHRA and CDR2 YSYEKL. The CDR3 is 18 amino acids. CDR3 residues: CASSREGLAGASTGELFF. The CDR3, as DNA: TGCGCCAGCAGCCGGGAGGGTCTAGCGGGAGCTTCCACCGGGGAGCTGTTTTTT.

The chain recombines TRBV24-1 with TRBJ2-1; 11 nucleotides align to TRBD1. V trimming: 9 bases; J trimming: 7 bases; junction bases outside the gene matches: 4. The CDR3 sequence is 13 residues long. The germline V gene has CDR1 KGHDR and CDR2 SFDVKD. This chain's CDR3 is CATRDRGRNEQFF. The CDR3 nucleotides are TGTGCCACCCGGGACAGGGGGAGGAATGAGCAGTTCTTC.

A few counts support this clonotype. The chain has TRBV3-1 and TRBJ1-2; no firm D call. The V and J ends lost 2 bases and 2 bases respectively, with 12 bases between them. The length of the CDR3 is 15 residues. The germline CDR1 and CDR2 sequences are LGHDT and YNNKEL (reference sequence). The CDR3 is CASSQHVVSNYGYTF. The CDR3 nucleotides are TGTGCCAGCAGCCAACACGTAGTCTCCAACTATGGCTACACCTTC.

There are a few counts of this clonotype. The J gene is TRBJ2-5, the V gene TRBV12-3 or TRBV12-4, with TRBD1 matching over 7 bases. This CDR3 is 13 amino acids long. V was clipped by 7 bases and J by 4 bases; unmatched bases: 6. CDR3 protein: CASNKDRVETQYF. The CDR3 DNA is TGTGCCAGCAACAAAGACAGGGTAGAGACCCAGTACTTC.

The chain uses TRBV19 and TRBJ2-2, with D hard to call. V lost 3 bases and J 4 bases, leaving 12 bases between the germline ends. The CDR3 runs to 15 residues. The germline V gene encodes CDR1 LNHDA and CDR2 SQIVND (reference sequence). Here the CDR3 reads CASSILGWSTGELFF. CDR3 bases: TGTGCCAGTAGTATTTTGGGCTGGAGCACCGGGGAGCTGTTTTTT.

This clonotype was observed a few times. The chain is built from TRBV20-1 and TRBJ2-3, with D unclear. The CDR3 covers 14 residues. V was clipped by 4 bases and J by 1 base, with 12 bases between them. Germline V gene sequence: CDR1 DFQATT, CDR2 SNEGSKA (reference sequence). The CDR3 protein is CSANRAPGTDTQYF. CDR3 nucleotides: TGCAGTGCTAACCGGGCCCCAGGCACAGATACGCAGTATTTT.

This clonotype was seen only a few times. V usage is TRBV5-1 and J usage is TRBJ2-3; 11 bases line up with TRBD2. The trim removed 4 bases at V and 6 bases at J, leaving 10 bases unmatched. Germline-derived CDR1 and CDR2 are SGHRS and YFSETQ. This CDR3 contains 16 residues. In DNA form, the CDR3 reads TGCGCCAGCAGCACTGGACTAGCGGGCCTCCCGGATACGCAGTATTTT. It specifies CASSTGLAGLPDTQYF.

This clonotype was counted only a few times. The genes are TRBV6-1 and TRBJ2-3, with 12 bases that match TRBD2. Germline values: CDR1 MNHNS, CDR2 SASEGT. This CDR3 spans 16 amino acids. Trimming cost V 6 bases and J 5 bases; bases outside gene matches: 9. The CDR3 DNA follows: TGTGCCAGCAGACGGAGACTAGCGGGAGTTGGAGATACGCAGTATTTT. This sequence encodes CASRRRLAGVGDTQYF.

The V call is TRBV5-6, the J call TRBJ2-1; D tentatively fits TRBD1 or TRBD2 (6 bases each). The CDR3 runs 13 residues. V lost 6 bases and J lost 8, with 15 bases in between. Germline CDR1 SGHDT, CDR2 YYEEEE. CDR3 nucleotide sequence: TGTGCCAGCACCCAGGACGGGGGCCATGAGCAGTTCTTC. Translating gives CASTQDGGHEQFF.

This rearrangement joins TRBV6-1 to TRBJ2-5; perhaps TRBD2 as D (6 bases). CDR1 is MNHNS, CDR2 SASEGT, per germline. There are 13 residues in the CDR3. V was cut by 3 bases and J by 6 bases, with 11 bases left in between. The CDR3 reads CASSEGGFQTQYF. Here the CDR3 DNA reads TGTGCCAGCAGTGAGGGGGGATTTCAGACCCAGTACTTC.

The table lists this clonotype with a few counts. The V gene is TRBV2, the J gene TRBJ1-2; the D gene is possibly TRBD1 (6 bases). The germline V gene has CDR1 SNHLY and CDR2 FYNNEI. V dropped 5 bases and J dropped 4 bases, with 11 bases sitting between them. CDR3 length: 13 amino acids. CDR3: CASSPSDSYGYTF. CDR3 nucleotides: TGTGCCAGCAGTCCATCGGACAGCTATGGCTACACCTTC.

V usage is TRBV11-2 and J usage is TRBJ2-4; 8 nucleotides line up with TRBD2. The CDR3 sequence is 14 residues long. V was clipped by 1 base and J by 7 bases; unmatched bases: 3. CDR1 and CDR2 (germline): SGHAT, FQNNGV. For the CDR3, the DNA is TGTGCCAGCAGCTTAGCCCGGGGGGGGAACATTCAGTACTTC. Translated, it gives CASSLARGGNIQYF.

This clonotype was counted between two and nine times. The gene calls are TRBV12-3 or TRBV12-4 and TRBJ1-1; 10 bases are a match to TRBD1. V shed 5 bases and J 5 bases; nucleotides not matched to a gene: 14. This CDR3 is 17 amino acids long. CDR3 protein: CASSPPGTGAVGTEAFF. Written as DNA, the CDR3 is TGTGCCAGCAGTCCTCCGGGGACAGGGGCTGTGGGGACTGAAGCTTTCTTT.

The rearrangement links TRBV10-3 to TRBJ2-3; TRBD2 agrees at 9 bases. CDR1 and CDR2 from the germline V gene are ENHRY and SYGVKD. The ends lost 10 bases at V and 4 bases at J; junction bases unmatched: 12. CDR3 length: 15 amino acids. CDR3 sequence (DNA): TGTGCCACGAGATTTAGCGGGAGCCCCCCAGATACGCAGTATTTT. This encodes CATRFSGSPPDTQYF.

This clonotype was observed a handful of times. This chain uses TRBV6-1 with TRBJ1-2; D is undetermined. Between the trimmed V and J ends, which lost 1 base and 7 bases, there was a span of 13 bases. The germline gives CDR1 MNHNS, CDR2 SASEGT. This CDR3 region has 14 residues. The CDR3 nucleotides are TGTGCCAGCAGTGAAGGTGCTCGCTCAGGTGGCTACACCTTC. Its translation is CASSEGARSGGYTF.

This clonotype was observed many times. The rearrangement joins TRBV29-1 to TRBJ2-1, with TRBD2 matching over 9 bases. Germline V gene data show CDR1 as SQVTM and CDR2 as ANQGSEA. The CDR3 runs 15 residues. V gave up 3 bases and J gave up 7 bases; unmatched junction bases: 10. Written as DNA, the CDR3 is TGCAGCGTTGAGGGTAGCGGGAGTAGAGTTAATGAGCAGTTCTTC. This sequence encodes CSVEGSGSRVNEQFF.

The rearrangement links TRBV6-2 or TRBV6-3 to TRBJ2-7; TRBD2 is a possible D gene (5 bases). The CDR3 is 14 amino acids. CDR1 is MNHEY and CDR2 is SVGEGT in the germline V gene. V was clipped by 4 bases and J by 2 bases, with 12 bases between them. CDR3 amino acids: CASSSSGLAYEQYF. For the CDR3, the DNA is TGTGCCAGCAGTTCCTCCGGACTGGCCTACGAGCAGTACTTC.

This clonotype was seen only a few times. CDR3 in DNA: TGCGCCAGCAGCAAGCCCCAGGGGGCAGGCTCCTACAATGAGCAGTTCTTC. Its protein is CASSKPQGAGSYNEQFF. This sequence joins TRBV5-1 and TRBJ2-1; TRBD1 matches at 8 bases. The ends lost 4 bases at V and 0 bases at J; junction bases unmatched: 9. Germline CDR1 reads SGHRS; CDR2 reads YFSETQ. The CDR3 totals 17 residues.

In this sample, this clonotype turned up many times. The chain recombines TRBV6-5 with TRBJ1-2, with D unresolved. Trimming pared 4 bases from V and 0 bases from J, leaving 9 bases between. The CDR3 loop spans 14 amino acids. Germline CDR1 reads MNHEY; CDR2 reads SVGAGI. CDR3 region: CASSSDGTNYGYTF. The DNA for the CDR3 is TGTGCCAGCAGTTCGGATGGGACTAACTATGGCTACACCTTC.

The chain links TRBV29-1 to TRBJ2-1; no definite D call. Germline CDR1 SQVTM, CDR2 ANQGSEA. CDR3 length: 15 amino acids. V was pared by 5 bases and J by 0 bases, with 14 bases between. This chain's CDR3 is CSVLVVNSSYNEQFF. Here the CDR3 DNA reads TGCAGCGTTCTTGTGGTAAACAGCTCCTACAATGAGCAGTTCTTC.

This clonotype was picked up many times. The J gene is TRBJ2-5, the V gene TRBV20-1; D might be TRBD2 (6 bases). CDR3 length equals 13 residues. Germline-derived CDR1 and CDR2 are DFQATT and SNEGSKA (reference sequence). V was pared by 0 bases and J by 5 bases, with 10 bases between. CDR3 DNA sequence: TGCAGTGCTAGAGATGGAGGGAAGGAGACCCAGTACTTC. It encodes CSARDGGKETQYF.